The text below deals with one T cell receptor (beta chain). This CDR3 has 15 residues. V lost 3 bases and J 5 bases, leaving 17 bases between the germline ends. Looked up from germline, CDR1 is SGHRS and CDR2 is YFSETQ. This sample is drawn from a study of blood T cell repertoires in COVID-19. Whole-study context: Researchers got acute and convalescent COVID-19 samples from the United States, Italy and Spain. Nucleic acid was either cDNA or gDNA, and it came from T cells, B-cell-depleted T cells, or PBMCs.

Methods used by the authors: Quantification of nucleated cells was approximated via reference gene primer amplification. Profiled with immunoSEQ multiplex PCR; TCRdb holds only in-frame clones, not every one. V and J calls and clone size are given by that table; D and trimming were obtained from the DNA. In the table there are roughly 100,000 clones, roughly 80% of which are singletons. The specimen was peripheral blood. The chain couples TRBV5-1 to TRBJ1-2; a weak D match, TRBD1 (5 bases). The sequence was collected from a woman in her seventies with acute or convalescent COVID-19. The CDR3 here is CASSSSDGTGYGYTF. Written as DNA, the CDR3 is TGCGCCAGCAGCTCCTCAGACGGGACTGGGTATGGCTACACCTTC.